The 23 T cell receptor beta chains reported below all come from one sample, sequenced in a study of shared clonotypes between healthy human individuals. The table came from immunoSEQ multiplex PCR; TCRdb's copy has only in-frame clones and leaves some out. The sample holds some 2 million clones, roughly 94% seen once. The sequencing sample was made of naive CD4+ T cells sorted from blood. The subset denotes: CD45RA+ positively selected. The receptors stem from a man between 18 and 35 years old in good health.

CDR3 protein: CASRPWVANTGELFF. CDR3 in DNA: TGTGCCAGCAGGCCATGGGTCGCAAACACCGGGGAGCTGTTTTTT. The rearrangement joins TRBV27 to TRBJ2-2, with no clear D. Germline V gene sequence: CDR1 MNHEY, CDR2 SMNVEV (reference sequence). The CDR3 runs 15 residues. V gave up 6 bases and J gave up 2 bases, with 13 bases separating them.

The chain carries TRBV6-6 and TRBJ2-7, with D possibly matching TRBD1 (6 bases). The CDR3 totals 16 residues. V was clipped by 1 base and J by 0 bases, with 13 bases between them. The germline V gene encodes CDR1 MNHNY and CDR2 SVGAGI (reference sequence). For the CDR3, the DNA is TGTGCCAGCAGTTACTTGGACAGATCAAGCTCCTACGAGCAGTACTTC. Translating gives CASSYLDRSSSYEQYF.

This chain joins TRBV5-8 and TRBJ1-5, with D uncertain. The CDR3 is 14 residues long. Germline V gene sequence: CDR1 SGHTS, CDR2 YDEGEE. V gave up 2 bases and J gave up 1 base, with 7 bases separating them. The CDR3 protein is CASSFEASNQPQHF. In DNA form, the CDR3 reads TGTGCCAGCAGCTTTGAGGCGAGCAATCAGCCCCAGCATTTT.

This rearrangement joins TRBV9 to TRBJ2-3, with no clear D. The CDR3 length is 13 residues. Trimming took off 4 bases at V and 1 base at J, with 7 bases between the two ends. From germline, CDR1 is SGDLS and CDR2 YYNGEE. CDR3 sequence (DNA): TGTGCCAGCAGCCCCGCCCGCACAGATACGCAGTATTTT. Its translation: CASSPARTDTQYF.

The CDR3 bases are TGTGCCAGCAGAGGACTAGCGGGGAACACCGGGGAGCTGTTTTTT. Protein: CASRGLAGNTGELFF. V gene TRBV6-6 combines with J gene TRBJ2-2; 11 nucleotides agree with TRBD2. The CDR3 covers 15 residues. Germline V gene lookup returns CDR1 MNHNY and CDR2 SVGAGI (reference sequence). The V and J ends lost 6 bases and 1 base, in that order; junction bases with no gene match: 1.

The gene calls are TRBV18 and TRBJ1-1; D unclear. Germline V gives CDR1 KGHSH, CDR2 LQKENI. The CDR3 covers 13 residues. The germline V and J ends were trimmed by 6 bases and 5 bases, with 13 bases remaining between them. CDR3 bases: TGTGCCAGCTCTCGTGATTGGGTAACTGAAGCTTTCTTT. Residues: CASSRDWVTEAFF.

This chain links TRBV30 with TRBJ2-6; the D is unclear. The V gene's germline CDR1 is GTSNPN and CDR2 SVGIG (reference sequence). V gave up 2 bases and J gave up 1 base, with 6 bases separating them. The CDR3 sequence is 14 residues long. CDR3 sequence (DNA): TGTGCCTGGAGTCAGTTTTCTGGGGCCAACGTCCTGACTTTC. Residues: CAWSQFSGANVLTF.

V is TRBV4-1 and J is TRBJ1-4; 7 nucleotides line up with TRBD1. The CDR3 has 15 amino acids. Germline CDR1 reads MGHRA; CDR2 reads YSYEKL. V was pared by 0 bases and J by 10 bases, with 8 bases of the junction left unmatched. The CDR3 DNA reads TGCGCCAGCAGCCAAGATCGCCAGGGGGATAGAAAACTGTTTTTT. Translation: CASSQDRQGDRKLFF.

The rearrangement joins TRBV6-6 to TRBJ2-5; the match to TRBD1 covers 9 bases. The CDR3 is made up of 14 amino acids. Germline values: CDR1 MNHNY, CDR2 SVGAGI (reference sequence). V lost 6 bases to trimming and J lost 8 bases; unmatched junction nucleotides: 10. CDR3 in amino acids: CASSTSGQGSTQYF. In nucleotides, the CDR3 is TGTGCCAGCAGCACCTCCGGACAGGGGTCTACCCAGTACTTC.

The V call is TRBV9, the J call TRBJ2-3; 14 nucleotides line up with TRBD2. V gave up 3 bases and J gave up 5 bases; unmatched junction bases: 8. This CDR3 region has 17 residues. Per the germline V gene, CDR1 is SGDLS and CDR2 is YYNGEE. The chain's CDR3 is CASSAGTSGGPQDTQYF. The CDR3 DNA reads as TGTGCCAGCAGCGCCGGGACTAGCGGGGGACCCCAAGATACGCAGTATTTT.

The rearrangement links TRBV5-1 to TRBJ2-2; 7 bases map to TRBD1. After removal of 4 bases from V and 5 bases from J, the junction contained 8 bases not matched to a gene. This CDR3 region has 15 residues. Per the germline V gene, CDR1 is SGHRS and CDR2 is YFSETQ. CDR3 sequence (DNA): TGCGCCAGCAGCCCGACAGGGAATCCGACCGGGGAGCTGTTTTTT. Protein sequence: CASSPTGNPTGELFF.

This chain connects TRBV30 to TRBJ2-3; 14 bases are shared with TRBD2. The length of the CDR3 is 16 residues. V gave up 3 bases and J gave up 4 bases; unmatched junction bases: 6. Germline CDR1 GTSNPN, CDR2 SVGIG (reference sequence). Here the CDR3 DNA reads TGTGCCTGGAGGGACCCGGGACTAGCGGGAGCAGATACGCAGTATTTT. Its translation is CAWRDPGLAGADTQYF.

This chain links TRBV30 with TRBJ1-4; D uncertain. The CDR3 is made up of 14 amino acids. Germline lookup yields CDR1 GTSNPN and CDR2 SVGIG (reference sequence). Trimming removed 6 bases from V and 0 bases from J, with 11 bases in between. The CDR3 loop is CACTGSATNEKLFF. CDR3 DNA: TGTGCCTGTACGGGATCAGCAACTAATGAAAAACTGTTTTTT.

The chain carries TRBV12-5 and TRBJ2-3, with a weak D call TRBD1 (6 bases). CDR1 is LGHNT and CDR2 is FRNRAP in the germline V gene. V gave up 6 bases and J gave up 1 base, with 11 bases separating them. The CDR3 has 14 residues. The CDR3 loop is CASGPGHRTDTQYF. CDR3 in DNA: TGTGCTAGTGGGCCGGGACACCGCACAGATACGCAGTATTTT.

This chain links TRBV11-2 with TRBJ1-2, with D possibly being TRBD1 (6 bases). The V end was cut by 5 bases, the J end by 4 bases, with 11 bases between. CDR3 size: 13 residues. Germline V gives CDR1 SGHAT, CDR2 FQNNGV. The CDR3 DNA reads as TGTGCCAGCAGCGCGGGGACACGCTATGGCTACACCTTC. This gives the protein CASSAGTRYGYTF.

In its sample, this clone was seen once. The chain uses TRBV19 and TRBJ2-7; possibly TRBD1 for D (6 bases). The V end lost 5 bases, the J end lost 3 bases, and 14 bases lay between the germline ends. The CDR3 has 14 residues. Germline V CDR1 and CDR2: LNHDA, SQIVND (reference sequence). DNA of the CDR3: TGTGCCAGTAGTCCCATCACAGGGAACTACGAGCAGTACTTC. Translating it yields CASSPITGNYEQYF.

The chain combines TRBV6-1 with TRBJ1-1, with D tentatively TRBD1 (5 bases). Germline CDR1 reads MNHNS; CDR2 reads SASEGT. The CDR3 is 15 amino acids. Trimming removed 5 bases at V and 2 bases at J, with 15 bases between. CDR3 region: CASSTGRILNTEAFF. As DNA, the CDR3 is TGTGCCAGCAGTACGGGACGGATACTAAACACTGAAGCTTTCTTT.

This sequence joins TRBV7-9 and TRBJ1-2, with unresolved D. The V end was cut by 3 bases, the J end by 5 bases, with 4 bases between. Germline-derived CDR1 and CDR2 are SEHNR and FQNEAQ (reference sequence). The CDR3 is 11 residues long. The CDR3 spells CASSFDYGYTF. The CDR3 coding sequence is TGTGCCAGCAGCTTCGATTATGGCTACACCTTC.

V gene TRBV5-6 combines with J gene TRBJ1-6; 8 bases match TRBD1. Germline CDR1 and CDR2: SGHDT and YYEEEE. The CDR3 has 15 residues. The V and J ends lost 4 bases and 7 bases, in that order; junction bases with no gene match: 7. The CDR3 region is CASSRWDRTNSPLHF. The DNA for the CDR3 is TGTGCCAGCAGCCGATGGGACAGGACAAATTCACCCCTCCACTTT.

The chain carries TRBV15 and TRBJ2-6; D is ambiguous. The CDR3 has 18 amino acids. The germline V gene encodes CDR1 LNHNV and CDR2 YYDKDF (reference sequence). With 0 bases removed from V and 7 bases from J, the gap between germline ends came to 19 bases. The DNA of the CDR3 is TGTGCCACCAGCAGAGACCGGGCGGAGCTCTGGGGTGCCAACGTCCTGACTTTC. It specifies CATSRDRAELWGANVLTF.

The CDR3 loop reads CASSPQQGRVNTEAFF. The CDR3 DNA follows: TGTGCCAGCAGCCCGCAACAGGGAAGGGTAAACACTGAAGCTTTCTTT. V gene TRBV11-2 combines with J gene TRBJ1-1; tentatively, D is TRBD1 (6 bases). The CDR3 has 16 amino acids. V lost 5 bases and J lost 2, with 18 bases in between. Germline-derived CDR1 and CDR2 are SGHAT and FQNNGV. The full variable domain, its missing parts supplied by reference TRBV11-2 and TRBJ1-1, is EAGVAQSPRYKIIEKRQSVAFWCNPISGHATLYWYQQILGQGPKLLIQFQNNGVVDDSQLPKDRFSAERLKGVDSTLKIQPAKLEDSAVYLCASSPQQGRVNTEAFFGQGTRLTVV.

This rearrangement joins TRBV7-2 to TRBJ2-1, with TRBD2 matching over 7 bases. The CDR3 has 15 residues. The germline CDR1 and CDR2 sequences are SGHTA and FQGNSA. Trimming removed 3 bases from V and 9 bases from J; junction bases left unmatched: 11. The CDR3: CASSLVGGKWGEQFF. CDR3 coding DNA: TGTGCCAGCAGCTTGGTGGGAGGGAAATGGGGTGAGCAGTTCTTC.

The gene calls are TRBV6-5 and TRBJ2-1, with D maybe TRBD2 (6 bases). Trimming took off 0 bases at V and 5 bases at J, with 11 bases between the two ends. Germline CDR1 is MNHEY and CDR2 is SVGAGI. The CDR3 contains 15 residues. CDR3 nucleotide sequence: TGTGCCAGCAGTTACTCGATCCGGGGGAACAATGAGCAGTTCTTC. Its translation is CASSYSIRGNNEQFF.